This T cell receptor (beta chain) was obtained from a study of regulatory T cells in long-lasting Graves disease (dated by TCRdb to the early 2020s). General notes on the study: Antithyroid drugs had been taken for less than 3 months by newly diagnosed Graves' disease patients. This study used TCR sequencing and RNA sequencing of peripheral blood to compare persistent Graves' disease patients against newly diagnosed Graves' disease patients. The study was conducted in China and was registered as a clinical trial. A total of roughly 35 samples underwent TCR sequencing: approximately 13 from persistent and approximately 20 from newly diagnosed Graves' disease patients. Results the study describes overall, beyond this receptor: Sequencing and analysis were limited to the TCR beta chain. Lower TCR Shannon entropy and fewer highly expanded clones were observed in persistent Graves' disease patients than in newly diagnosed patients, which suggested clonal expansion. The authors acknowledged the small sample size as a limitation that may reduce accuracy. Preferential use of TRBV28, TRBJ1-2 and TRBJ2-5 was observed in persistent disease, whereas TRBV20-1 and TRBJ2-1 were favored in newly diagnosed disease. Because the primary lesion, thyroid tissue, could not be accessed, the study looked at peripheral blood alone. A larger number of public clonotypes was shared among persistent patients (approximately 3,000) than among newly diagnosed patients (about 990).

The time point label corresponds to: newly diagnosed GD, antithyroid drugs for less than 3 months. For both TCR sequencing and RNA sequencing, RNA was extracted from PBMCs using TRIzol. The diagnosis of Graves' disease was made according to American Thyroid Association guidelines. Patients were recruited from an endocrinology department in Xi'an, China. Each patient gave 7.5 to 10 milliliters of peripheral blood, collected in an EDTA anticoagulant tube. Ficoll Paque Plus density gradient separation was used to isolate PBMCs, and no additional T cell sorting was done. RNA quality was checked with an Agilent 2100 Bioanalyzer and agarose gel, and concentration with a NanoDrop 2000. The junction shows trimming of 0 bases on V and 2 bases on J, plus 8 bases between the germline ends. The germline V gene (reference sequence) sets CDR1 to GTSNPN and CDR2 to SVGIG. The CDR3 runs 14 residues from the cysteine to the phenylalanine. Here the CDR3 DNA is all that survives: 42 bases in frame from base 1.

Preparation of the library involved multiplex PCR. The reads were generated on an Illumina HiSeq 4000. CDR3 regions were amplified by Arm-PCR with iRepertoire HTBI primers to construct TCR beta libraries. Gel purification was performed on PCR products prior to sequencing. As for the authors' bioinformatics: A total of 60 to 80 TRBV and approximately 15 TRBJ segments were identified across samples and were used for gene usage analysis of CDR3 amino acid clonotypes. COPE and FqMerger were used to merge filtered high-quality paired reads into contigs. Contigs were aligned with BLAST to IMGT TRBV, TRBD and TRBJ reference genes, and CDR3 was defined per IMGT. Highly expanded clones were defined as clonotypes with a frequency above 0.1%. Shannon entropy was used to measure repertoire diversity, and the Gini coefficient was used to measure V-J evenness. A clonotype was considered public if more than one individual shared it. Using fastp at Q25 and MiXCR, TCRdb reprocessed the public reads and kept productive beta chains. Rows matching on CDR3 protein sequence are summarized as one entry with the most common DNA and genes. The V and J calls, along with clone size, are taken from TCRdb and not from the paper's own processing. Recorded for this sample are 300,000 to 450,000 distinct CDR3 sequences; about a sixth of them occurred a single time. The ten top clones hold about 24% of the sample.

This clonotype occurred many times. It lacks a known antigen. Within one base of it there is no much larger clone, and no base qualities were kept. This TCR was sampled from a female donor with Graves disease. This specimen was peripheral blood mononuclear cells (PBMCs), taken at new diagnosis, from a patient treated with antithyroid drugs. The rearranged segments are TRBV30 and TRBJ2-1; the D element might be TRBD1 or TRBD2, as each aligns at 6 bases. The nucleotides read TGTGCCTGGAGTGTGGGGGGCGCCTACAATGAGCAGTTCTTC. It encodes CAWSVGGAYNEQFF.